A single sample is the source of the 29 T cell receptor beta chains below, sequenced in a study of technical replicates of blood from a handful of donors. The method was immunoSEQ multiplex PCR; TCRdb's version includes in-frame clones alone and lacks a portion of them. The data contain about 64,000 clones, about 86% of them singletons. The source material was PBMCs. The receptors derive from a human donor in good health. Some clones in this sample may be carry-over from other donors' samples.

This clone was picked up a small number of times. The genes are TRBV19 and TRBJ1-2; tentative D call: TRBD1 (5 bases). This CDR3 region has 13 residues. CDR1 is LNHDA and CDR2 is SQIVND in the germline V gene (reference sequence). Trimming cost V 3 bases and J 4 bases, with 9 bases left between them. The CDR3 DNA reads as TGTGCCAGTAGTATCAGGGAAACCTATGGCTACACCTTC. Encoded protein: CASSIRETYGYTF.

The chain links TRBV7-9 to TRBJ2-1; TRBD2 matches 13 bases. V dropped 3 bases and J dropped 9; count of bases not matched to a gene: 11. There are 17 residues in the CDR3. Germline CDR1 SEHNR, CDR2 FQNEAQ (reference sequence). CDR3 sequence: CASSFLVLAGGPGEQFF. The CDR3 nucleotides read TGTGCCAGCAGCTTTCTTGTACTAGCGGGGGGGCCTGGTGAGCAGTTCTTC.

The chain uses TRBV11-2 and TRBJ2-7, with D perhaps matching TRBD2 (7 bases). Germline V gene sequence: CDR1 SGHAT, CDR2 FQNNGV. V lost 3 bases, J lost 6 bases, and 15 bases lay in between. The CDR3 consists of 14 residues. CDR3 residues: CASSFLGGGFEQYF. The CDR3 DNA reads as TGTGCCAGCAGCTTCCTAGGGGGGGGCTTCGAGCAGTACTTC.

This clone has just one count. The rearrangement uses TRBV2 and TRBJ2-7; 13 nucleotides agree with TRBD2. Germline V gives CDR1 SNHLY, CDR2 FYNNEI. V lost 5 bases, J lost 5 bases, and 3 bases stayed unmatched. The CDR3 covers 14 residues. The CDR3 sequence is CASSRGLAGDEQYF. CDR3 DNA: TGTGCCAGCAGTCGTGGACTAGCGGGAGACGAGCAGTACTTC.

The chain joins TRBV7-3 to TRBJ2-7; D possibly corresponds to TRBD2 (6 bases). The CDR3 loop spans 13 amino acids. Trimming left V 1 base short and J 3 bases short, with 7 bases between. Germline CDR1 reads SGHTA; CDR2 reads FQGTGA. CDR3 DNA sequence: TGTGCCAGCAGCTTAAGTAGCGGCTACGAGCAGTACTTC. It encodes CASSLSSGYEQYF.

The rearrangement uses TRBV7-2 and TRBJ2-7; 8 bases agree with TRBD2. J was trimmed by 2 bases and V by 4 bases; bases with no gene match: 7. This CDR3 has 15 residues. Germline V gives CDR1 SGHTA, CDR2 FQGNSA. The CDR3 loop reads CASSSIAGTAYEQYF. CDR3 bases: TGTGCCAGCAGCTCTATAGCGGGGACCGCCTACGAGCAGTACTTC.

This clone showed up just once. The rearrangement links TRBV7-2 to TRBJ2-1, with D uncertain. Deletions cut 2 bases from V and 4 bases from J, with 9 bases between. The CDR3 totals 14 residues. Germline V gene data show CDR1 as SGHTA and CDR2 as FQGNSA. The CDR3 DNA sequence: TGTGCCAGCAGCTTAAATCACTTTTACAATGAGCAGTTCTTC. It is translated as CASSLNHFYNEQFF.

The V and J genes are TRBV7-9 and TRBJ2-7; 7 bases line up with TRBD2. Germline V gives CDR1 SEHNR, CDR2 FQNEAQ (reference sequence). V was pared by 1 base and J by 3 bases, with 12 bases of the junction left unmatched. This CDR3 is 17 amino acids long. CDR3 residues: CASSLGDRTRVDYEQYF. The DNA for the CDR3 is TGTGCCAGCAGCTTAGGAGACCGGACTAGGGTCGACTACGAGCAGTACTTC.

The chain uses TRBV30 and TRBJ1-1, with TRBD1 as a possible D gene (6 bases). The CDR3 length is 12 residues. CDR1 is GTSNPN and CDR2 is SVGIG in the germline V gene (reference sequence). V lost 3 bases and J 10 bases, leaving 15 bases between the germline ends. This CDR3 is CAWRSGGYGAFF. The CDR3 bases are TGTGCCTGGAGGTCTGGGGGCTATGGAGCTTTCTTT. The whole variable domain, remainder taken from reference TRBV30 and TRBJ1-1, is SQTIHQWPATLVQPVGSPLSLECTVEGTSNPNLYWYRQAAGRGLQLLFYSVGIGQISSEVPQNLSASRPQDRQFILSSKKLLLSDSGFYLCAWRSGGYGAFFGQGTRLTVV.

The chain carries TRBV10-3 and TRBJ2-7; the match to TRBD1 covers 10 bases. The CDR3 spans 13 residues. J was trimmed by 7 bases and V by 6 bases; bases with no gene match: 6. The germline V gene encodes CDR1 ENHRY and CDR2 SYGVKD. CDR3 residues: CAISRQGAEEQYF. The CDR3 coding sequence is TGTGCCATCAGCCGACAGGGGGCGGAGGAGCAGTACTTC.

The rearrangement joins TRBV6-5 to TRBJ2-1; TRBD2 matches at 10 bases. This CDR3 has 15 residues. Trimming at V came to 5 bases and at J to 4 bases, leaving 5 bases not matched to a gene. Germline lookup yields CDR1 MNHEY and CDR2 SVGAGI. CDR3 loop: CASSIAGGNYNEQFF. CDR3 DNA: TGTGCCAGCAGTATAGCGGGGGGCAATTACAATGAGCAGTTCTTC.

This chain links TRBV30 with TRBJ2-7; TRBD1 aligns across 7 bases. Germline CDR1 and CDR2: GTSNPN and SVGIG (reference sequence). J was trimmed by 5 bases and V by 3 bases; bases with no gene match: 7. The length of the CDR3 is 13 residues. This chain's CDR3 is CAWRRQGTNEQYF. CDR3 nucleotide sequence: TGTGCCTGGAGAAGACAGGGCACGAACGAGCAGTACTTC.

The rearrangement uses TRBV11-3 and TRBJ2-2; 13 nucleotides line up with TRBD2. The CDR3 has 16 amino acids. Germline assignment: CDR1 SGHNT and CDR2 YENEEA. V shed 5 bases, J shed 7 bases, and the junction held 7 bases outside the gene matches. The CDR3 region has the DNA TGTGCCAGCAGCAACCGGACTAGCGGGGGACGCGGGGAGCTGTTTTTT. Its translation: CASSNRTSGGRGELFF.

The gene calls are TRBV7-9 and TRBJ2-5; 13 positions agree with TRBD2. Germline V gene lookup returns CDR1 SEHNR and CDR2 FQNEAQ (reference sequence). The CDR3 consists of 18 residues. V dropped 0 bases and J dropped 1; count of bases not matched to a gene: 5. The CDR3 here is CASSLARLAGGLQETQYF. In DNA form, the CDR3 reads TGTGCCAGCAGCTTAGCAAGACTAGCGGGAGGACTCCAAGAGACCCAGTACTTC.

The rearrangement joins TRBV18 to TRBJ1-5; D possibly corresponds to TRBD1 (6 bases). The germline CDR1 and CDR2 sequences are KGHSH and LQKENI. The CDR3 has 14 amino acids. The V end was cut by 4 bases, the J end by 3 bases, with 10 bases between. In DNA form, the CDR3 reads TGTGCCAGCTCACTTCGACAGGACAATCAGCCCCAGCATTTT. Translating it yields CASSLRQDNQPQHF.

In DNA, the CDR3 is TGTGCCAGCAGCTTAGGACAGCAGGATGGCTACACCTTC. Translation: CASSLGQQDGYTF. The chain has TRBV7-2 and TRBJ1-2, with a possible D match to TRBD1 (5 bases). The CDR3 is made up of 13 amino acids. V dropped 1 base and J dropped 6 bases, with 9 bases sitting between them. Germline values: CDR1 SGHTA, CDR2 FQGNSA.

The genes are TRBV11-2 and TRBJ1-1; D is ambiguous. The V gene lost 5 bases and the J gene lost 5 bases, with 9 bases spanning the gap. Germline V gene data show CDR1 as SGHAT and CDR2 as FQNNGV. The CDR3 spans 12 residues. The DNA for the CDR3 is TGTGCCAGCAGCCCCTACCTTACTGAAGCTTTCTTT. Amino acid sequence: CASSPYLTEAFF.

This clone was seen a single time. The CDR3 DNA reads TGTGCCAGCAGCTTTTACAGGGGAAGCACAGATACGCAGTATTTT. Translated: CASSFYRGSTDTQYF. This chain connects TRBV7-9 to TRBJ2-3, with 7 nucleotides matching TRBD1. V lost 3 bases to trimming and J lost 0 bases; unmatched junction nucleotides: 3. CDR1 SEHNR and CDR2 FQNEAQ come from the germline V gene (reference sequence). This CDR3 spans 15 amino acids.

The rearrangement uses TRBV5-1 and TRBJ2-2, with D possibly TRBD1 on 6 matching bases. The CDR3 spans 16 residues. Germline CDR1 reads SGHRS; CDR2 reads YFSETQ. Trimming took off 0 bases at V and 3 bases at J, with 12 bases between the two ends. CDR3 coding DNA: TGCGCCAGCAGCTTGGATGGGGGCGCTTACACCGGGGAGCTGTTTTTT. It specifies CASSLDGGAYTGELFF.

This clone was observed a single time. The V call is TRBV5-8, the J call TRBJ1-4; D is undetermined. V lost 6 bases and J lost 7, with 10 bases in between. There are 12 residues in the CDR3. CDR1 and CDR2 from the germline V gene are SGHTS and YDEGEE. The chain's CDR3 is CASIRGGEKLFF. CDR3 coding DNA: TGTGCCAGCATCCGGGGAGGTGAAAAACTGTTTTTT.

The V and J genes are TRBV18 and TRBJ1-2, with 7 positions matching TRBD1. The CDR3 consists of 14 residues. With V trimmed by 6 bases and J by 2 bases, 6 bases remained unmatched. Germline V gene sequence: CDR1 KGHSH, CDR2 LQKENI. The CDR3 coding sequence is TGTGCCAGCTCCGGGACAGTTGAAAACTATGGCTACACCTTC. Translating gives CASSGTVENYGYTF.

This rearrangement joins TRBV7-2 to TRBJ2-7; 8 bases match TRBD1. The germline V gene encodes CDR1 SGHTA and CDR2 FQGNSA. Unmatched junction bases numbered 8, after V lost 5 bases and J lost 5 bases. The CDR3 spans 14 residues. Here the CDR3 DNA reads TGTGCCAGCAGCCAATACGGACAGGGCCACGAGCAGTACTTC. It is translated as CASSQYGQGHEQYF.

The rearrangement links TRBV18 to TRBJ1-6, with 7 bases fitting TRBD1. Losses at the gene ends were 3 bases for V and 8 bases for J; bases not matched to a gene: 4. The germline V gene encodes CDR1 KGHSH and CDR2 LQKENI. There are 14 residues in the CDR3. The CDR3: CASSPLTGDSPLHF. The CDR3 coding sequence is TGTGCCAGCTCACCGCTTACAGGGGATTCACCCCTCCACTTT.

The chain employs TRBV6-5 and TRBJ2-5; D might be TRBD2 (5 bases). The length of the CDR3 is 14 residues. V was trimmed by 4 bases and J by 9 bases, leaving 18 bases between them. Per germline, CDR1 MNHEY and CDR2 SVGAGI. CDR3: CASSLGSGFGAQYF. As DNA, the CDR3 is TGTGCCAGCAGTTTGGGGTCGGGGTTCGGGGCCCAGTACTTC.

This clone appeared a single time. The chain links TRBV2 to TRBJ2-1; 12 bases map to TRBD2. V gave up 3 bases and J gave up 12 bases; unmatched junction bases: 12. CDR1 and CDR2 from the germline V gene are SNHLY and FYNNEI. The CDR3 sequence is 16 residues long. The CDR3 DNA reads TGTGCCAGCAGTGATTTGGGCAGACTAGCGGGAGTGGGGCAGTTCTTC. Translating gives CASSDLGRLAGVGQFF.

In this sample, this clone turned up once. This chain uses TRBV5-8 with TRBJ1-5, with D possibly being TRBD1 (5 bases). This CDR3 region has 14 residues. CDR1 SGHTS and CDR2 YDEGEE come from the germline V gene. V was shortened by 5 bases and J by 2 bases, with 11 bases between the two germline ends. CDR3 sequence (DNA): TGTGCCAGCAGTAACCGACAGCGCAATCAGCCCCAGCATTTT. It encodes CASSNRQRNQPQHF. Full variable domain (rest looked up from reference TRBV5-8 and TRBJ1-5): EAGVTQSPTHLIKTRGQQATLRCSPISGHTSVYWYQQALGLGLQFLLWYDEGEERNRGNFPPRFSGRQFPNYSSELNVNALELEDSALYLCASSNRQRNQPQHFGDGTRLSIL.

This chain uses TRBV13 with TRBJ2-7; D unclear. Between the trimmed V and J ends, which lost 5 bases and 5 bases, there was a span of 16 bases. The CDR3 sequence is 14 residues long. CDR1 PRHDT and CDR2 FYEKMQ come from the germline V gene (reference sequence). CDR3 bases: TGTGCCAGCAGCCCCCTCGGTACCCGAGACGAGCAGTACTTC. Translating gives CASSPLGTRDEQYF.

The V gene is TRBV5-8, the J gene TRBJ2-5; TRBD2 aligns across 11 bases. Germline CDR1 is SGHTS and CDR2 is YDEGEE. V shed 4 bases, J shed 2 bases, and the junction held 4 bases outside the gene matches. The CDR3 covers 15 residues. CDR3 amino acids: CASSLGLAEQETQYF. CDR3 coding DNA: TGTGCCAGCAGCCTGGGACTAGCGGAACAAGAGACCCAGTACTTC. Together with reference TRBV5-8 and TRBJ2-5, the CDR3 gives the full variable domain: EAGVTQSPTHLIKTRGQQATLRCSPISGHTSVYWYQQALGLGLQFLLWYDEGEERNRGNFPPRFSGRQFPNYSSELNVNALELEDSALYLCASSLGLAEQETQYFGPGTRLLVL.

The chain employs TRBV6-5 and TRBJ2-7, with 7 bases lining up with TRBD2. The junction had 9 bases not matched to a gene; V was cut back by 1 base and J by 6 bases. Germline V gene lookup returns CDR1 MNHEY and CDR2 SVGAGI. This CDR3 comprises 15 residues. The chain's CDR3 is CASSYFSGGSGEQYF. In DNA, the CDR3 is TGTGCCAGCAGTTACTTTTCCGGCGGGAGTGGCGAGCAGTACTTC.